The following is a T cell receptor (beta chain) sequence with its context. Its binding antigen is unknown. Per-nucleotide qualities are absent, and no much larger clonotype sits a single base away. CDR1 MDHEN and CDR2 SYDVKM are derived from the germline V gene. From V the trimming removes 4 bases and from J it removes 5 bases, while the gene matches leave 11 bases of the junction unaccounted for. Reading from cysteine to phenylalanine, the CDR3 counts 16 amino acids. The retained sequence is limited to the CDR3, 48 bases, with the frame set at the first base. The sample is drawn from a study of CD8 T cells in Susac syndrome (dated by TCRdb to the late 2010s). Regarding the research as a whole: Whether CD8+ T cell activation and differentiation in Susac syndrome was antigen driven was tested using repertoire sequencing. The clonality of the CD8+ T cell repertoire was compared across more than 9 healthy donors, about 14 Susac syndrome patients and under 19 multiple sclerosis patients.

Here is what the overall study found, with its caveats: The number of individuals in the TCR sequencing and HLA analysis was acknowledged as relatively small.

High-throughput TCR beta sequencing profiled peripheral blood CD8+ and CD4+ T cells from healthy donors, Susac syndrome patients and multiple sclerosis patients. Multiple sclerosis controls were treatment-naive patients with stable or active relapsing-remitting disease fulfilling revised McDonald criteria. Bulk CD8+ and CD4+ T cells were purified magnetically by negative isolation, whereas CD8+ TEMRA cells were enriched by FACS. Blood was collected in EDTA tubes and processed within 24 hours, with PBMCs isolated through density gradient centrifugation. PBMCs intended for TCR sequencing were cryopreserved in liquid nitrogen and thawed later in a water bath at 37 degrees C. The sorted or isolated CD4+, CD8+ and CD8+ TEMRA cells reached a purity of at least 90%. RNA was extracted using the RNeasy kit, and roughly 0.45 to 1 microgram was reverse transcribed with random hexamers. TCR beta CDR3 regions were amplified with the immunoSEQ multiplex PCR assay covering 54 Vbeta and 13 Jbeta segments. PCR amplification bias was corrected using a synthetic template baseline for primer optimization and computational correction. On the authors' methods: Reads were annotated to V, D and J genes per IMGT and analyzed with immunoSEQ Analyzer, keeping only productive sequences. Clonality was computed as one minus Shannon entropy normalized by log2 of the number of productive unique sequences. For each patient and control, public and private clones were evaluated among the 100 most prevalent clones. A clone was defined as Susac-specific if it was absent from the healthy and MS cohorts, from 1052 published viral clones and from other ImmuneACCESS disease sequences. Starting from the raw public reads, TCRdb applied fastp trimming at Q25, assembled clones with MiXCR and retained in-frame beta chains. When rows share a CDR3 protein, they turn into one entry using the most common DNA and genes. The V and J calls come from TCRdb's annotation, not from the publication. The sample table contains some 300,000 distinct CDR3 sequences; only one count was recorded for about 88% of them. About 0.11% of the sample lies in the top ten.

This TCR was sampled from a human donor with multiple sclerosis. Here the chain combines TRBV28 and TRBJ1-1; 9 middle bases align to TRBD1. Sample: CD8+ T cells from PBMCs. The sequenced DNA: TGTGCCAGCAGTTGGGACAGGGAAGAGAGGAATACTGAAGCTTTCTTT. Translation gives CASSWDREERNTEAFF.